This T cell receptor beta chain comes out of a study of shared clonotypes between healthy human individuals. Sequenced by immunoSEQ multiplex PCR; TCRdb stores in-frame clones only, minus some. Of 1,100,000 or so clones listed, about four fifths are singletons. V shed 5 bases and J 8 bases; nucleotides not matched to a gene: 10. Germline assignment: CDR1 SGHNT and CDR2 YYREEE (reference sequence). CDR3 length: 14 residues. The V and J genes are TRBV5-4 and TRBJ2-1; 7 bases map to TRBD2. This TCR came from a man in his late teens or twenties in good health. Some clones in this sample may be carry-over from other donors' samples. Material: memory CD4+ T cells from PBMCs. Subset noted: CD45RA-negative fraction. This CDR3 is CASRPTGTKYEQFF. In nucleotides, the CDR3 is TGTGCCAGCAGACCCACGGGGACTAAATATGAGCAGTTCTTC.